This T cell receptor beta chain was recorded in a study of cytomegalovirus exposure and HLA in healthy donors. Background on the study: Caucasian-associated ancestry cluster membership applied to 75% to 85% of several hundred genotyped donors.

V shed 4 bases and J 0 bases; nucleotides not matched to a gene: 4. Germline V gene data show CDR1 as SGHDN and CDR2 as FVKESK. CDR3 length: 15 amino acids. Notes on the study in general: It was 150 to 200 TCR beta chains that were listed as cytomegalovirus-associated.

A note on this clone: As yet, its antigen is unknown.

PCR amplification relied on 60 Vbeta primers (plus 13 Jbeta primers). The table came from immunoSEQ multiplex PCR; TCRdb's copy has only in-frame clones and leaves some out. The data show about 80,000 clones, approximately 67% seen once. This receptor was identified in a male donor in good health and CMV-seropositive. Sequenced: PBMCs. The chain uses TRBV14 and TRBJ2-3, with 7 nucleotides matching TRBD1. As DNA, the CDR3 is TGTGCCAGCAGCCGGACAGGTGGAAGCACAGATACGCAGTATTTT. It encodes CASSRTGGSTDTQYF.